The 3 T cell receptor beta chains presented below share a single source sample, sequenced in a study of blood T cell repertoires in COVID-19. The repertoire was sequenced with immunoSEQ multiplex PCR; TCRdb's copy has only in-frame clones and lacks some. The repertoire holds fewer than 450,000 clones, with around 88% as singletons. The sequenced material came from peripheral blood. These receptors all stem from a woman between 50 and 59 years old with COVID-19, enrolled during active disease.

The V gene is TRBV11-2, the J gene TRBJ1-1, with TRBD1 as a possible D gene (5 bases). Germline lookup yields CDR1 SGHAT and CDR2 FQNNGV. The CDR3 covers 13 residues. The V and J ends lost 6 bases and 5 bases respectively, with 13 bases between them. The CDR3 nucleotides read TGTGCCAGCAGGCTCGGGGGAGAGACTGAAGCTTTCTTT. Translating gives CASRLGGETEAFF.

The chain employs TRBV6-5 and TRBJ1-1; 7 bases are shared with TRBD1. J lost 1 base, V lost 7 bases, and 3 bases had no gene match. CDR1 and CDR2 from the germline V gene are MNHEY and SVGAGI. The CDR3 has 13 residues. The CDR3 region is CASNAGGNTEAFF. CDR3 nucleotide sequence: TGTGCCAGCAACGCAGGGGGGAACACTGAAGCTTTCTTT.

This clone was seen just once. The chain recombines TRBV6-5 with TRBJ1-2; 7 positions agree with TRBD1. Germline CDR1 reads MNHEY; CDR2 reads SVGAGI. This CDR3 is built from 14 residues. J gave up 2 bases and V 6 bases, and 6 bases lay outside the gene matches. CDR3 loop: CASRRQGLNYGYTF. In DNA, the CDR3 is TGTGCCAGCAGGAGACAGGGTTTGAACTATGGCTACACCTTC.